This record concerns one T cell receptor beta chain sequence. Its target is unknown. Libraries for TCRalpha and TCRbeta carried sample barcodes and unique molecular identifiers via 5'RACE. Each CDR3 protein is one row after TCRdb ran MiXCR on the 5' RACE reads. The profile shows approximately 560,000 distinct CDR3 sequences, 17% of them singletons. This record belongs to a study of T-cell memory formation after mild COVID-19. The ends were cut back, 3 bases at V and 4 bases at J, with 15 bases in the middle. The germline V gene encodes CDR1 LGHNA and CDR2 YSLEER. The length of the CDR3 is 16 residues. Study-wide results and caveats: The main location of contracting CD4+ clones was CM and EM, and that of contracting CD8+ clones was EMRA.

The sequence came from an adult woman who had mild COVID-19 (a few samples of this study predate the infection). Cell type and time point are not known. The gene calls are TRBV4-3 and TRBJ2-2; no clear D gene. What was sequenced was PBMCs or a T cell subset sorted from them (not recorded which). The CDR3 coding sequence is TGCGCCAGCAGCCACCTCTTTACACCTGCCACCGGGGAGCTGTTTTTT. Residues: CASSHLFTPATGELFF.